This passage covers 25 T cell receptor beta chains from one sample sequenced in a study of blood T cell repertoires in COVID-19. Clones were read by immunoSEQ multiplex PCR, and TCRdb kept only the in-frame ones, dropping some. Of some 100,000 clones in the sample, about 82% are singletons; the top ten hold 20% to 30%. The sample consisted of peripheral blood. The receptors stem from a human donor in a cohort sampled during active COVID-19.

This clone was detected once. This chain uses TRBV11-3 with TRBJ2-1; 10 bases fit TRBD2. After removal of 5 bases from V and 3 bases from J, the junction contained 4 bases not matched to a gene. Germline V gives CDR1 SGHNT, CDR2 YENEEA. CDR3 length equals 15 residues. The DNA of the CDR3 is TGTGCCAGCAGCCCCGGACTAGCGGTCTACAATGAGCAGTTCTTC. This gives the protein CASSPGLAVYNEQFF.

The sample holds one count of this clone. The rearrangement uses TRBV18 and TRBJ1-1; weak D call: TRBD1 (6 bases). CDR3 length: 17 amino acids. Germline V lookup: CDR1 KGHSH, CDR2 LQKENI. The V and J ends lost 2 bases and 1 base respectively, with 17 bases between them. The CDR3 loop reads CASSPFPQGKGNTEAFF. Here the CDR3 DNA reads TGTGCCAGCTCACCATTTCCGCAGGGGAAAGGGAACACTGAAGCTTTCTTT. The full variable domain, completed using reference TRBV18 and TRBJ1-1, is NAGVMQNPRHLVRRRGQEARLRCSPMKGHSHVYWYRQLPEEGLKFMVYLQKENIIDESGMPKERFSAEFPKEGPSILRIQQVVRGDSAAYFCASSPFPQGKGNTEAFFGQGTRLTVV.

The CDR3 DNA follows: TGTGCCAGCAGTTTATCGAGGCCGACAGGTCTGGCAACTAATGAAAAACTGTTTTTT. Protein sequence: CASSLSRPTGLATNEKLFF. The chain combines TRBV27 with TRBJ1-4; maybe TRBD1 (6 bases). V lost 0 bases and J 0 bases, leaving 17 bases between the germline ends. CDR1 and CDR2 (germline): MNHEY, SMNVEV (reference sequence). CDR3 size: 19 residues. Filled out from reference TRBV27 and TRBJ1-4, the complete variable domain reads EAQVTQNPRYLITVTGKKLTVTCSQNMNHEYMSWYRQDPGLGLRQIYYSMNVEVTDKGDVPEGYKVSRKEKRNFPLILESPSPNQTSLYFCASSLSRPTGLATNEKLFFGSGTQLSVL.

This clone appeared a single time. V is TRBV4-3 and J is TRBJ2-6, with 8 bases lining up with TRBD1. The CDR3 extends over 22 amino acids. J was trimmed by 0 bases and V by 0 bases; bases with no gene match: 16. The germline V gene encodes CDR1 LGHNA and CDR2 YSLEER. CDR3 in amino acids: CASSQDWAGGLAIASGANVLTF. The CDR3 bases are TGCGCCAGCAGCCAAGATTGGGCAGGGGGCCTAGCGATAGCCTCTGGGGCCAACGTCCTGACTTTC.

The rearrangement uses TRBV6-6 and TRBJ2-7; D gene unclear. The CDR3 spans 12 residues. CDR1 and CDR2 (germline): MNHNY, SVGAGI (reference sequence). Trimming cost V 5 bases and J 3 bases, with 8 bases left between them. The CDR3 is CASSPSSYEQYF. CDR3 DNA: TGTGCCAGCAGTCCCTCCAGCTACGAGCAGTACTTC.

This chain joins TRBV11-2 and TRBJ2-1, with 12 positions matching TRBD2. The CDR3 is made up of 14 amino acids. The V gene end was trimmed by 1 base and the J gene end by 8 bases; junction bases not matched to a gene: 0. Germline V CDR1 and CDR2: SGHAT, FQNNGV. CDR3 DNA sequence: TGTGCCAGCAGCTTAGGACTAGCGGGGGATGAGCAGTTCTTC. Protein product: CASSLGLAGDEQFF.

The rearrangement links TRBV5-1 to TRBJ1-3, with D possibly being TRBD1 (6 bases). The CDR3 runs 16 residues. Trimming removed 0 bases from V and 7 bases from J, with 17 bases in between. Germline CDR1 and CDR2: SGHRS and YFSETQ. CDR3 in amino acids: CASSLGPQDQGNTIYF. For the CDR3, the DNA is TGCGCCAGCAGCTTGGGACCCCAGGATCAGGGGAACACCATATATTTT.

The chain has TRBV29-1 and TRBJ2-1; possibly TRBD2 for D (6 bases). CDR3 length equals 14 residues. V lost 3 bases and J lost 3, with 12 bases in between. Germline V CDR1 and CDR2: SQVTM, ANQGSEA. The CDR3 bases are TGCAGCGTTGATGGGGAGGAAAGCTACAATGAGCAGTTCTTC. It yields the protein CSVDGEESYNEQFF.

This chain's CDR3 is CASSLGGAKDQPQHF. CDR3 nucleotide sequence: TGTGCCAGCAGCTTGGGTGGAGCTAAAGATCAGCCCCAGCATTTT. V gene TRBV5-5 combines with J gene TRBJ1-5; D remains ambiguous. V lost 0 bases to trimming and J lost 5 bases, with 12 bases between them. Germline V gene lookup returns CDR1 SGHKS and CDR2 YYEKEE (reference sequence). The CDR3 is made up of 15 amino acids.

This rearrangement joins TRBV7-8 to TRBJ1-1; 8 nucleotides align to TRBD1. Germline assignment: CDR1 SGHVS and CDR2 FQNEAQ. This CDR3 contains 18 residues. With 2 bases clipped from V and 5 bases from J, the junction kept 16 bases outside the gene matches. The CDR3 here is CASSLQARGREVRTEAFF. CDR3 nucleotides: TGTGCCAGCAGCTTACAGGCCAGGGGGCGGGAAGTGAGGACTGAAGCTTTCTTT.

The V and J genes are TRBV27 and TRBJ2-7, with 8 positions matching TRBD1. Germline V CDR1 and CDR2: MNHEY, SMNVEV (reference sequence). V shed 6 bases, J shed 5 bases, and the junction held 9 bases outside the gene matches. CDR3 length: 14 amino acids. CDR3 protein: CASRPGQAFHEQYF. In DNA form, the CDR3 reads TGTGCCAGCAGACCGGGACAGGCCTTCCACGAGCAGTACTTC.

The genes are TRBV28 and TRBJ1-2, with 8 bases identical to TRBD1. Germline values: CDR1 MDHEN, CDR2 SYDVKM. The CDR3 consists of 15 residues. After removal of 6 bases from V and 5 bases from J, the junction contained 11 bases not matched to a gene. Here the CDR3 reads CASSRTGQGWYGYTF. The CDR3 nucleotides read TGTGCCAGCAGCCGAACCGGACAGGGTTGGTATGGCTACACCTTC.

This clone is a singleton in its sample. The CDR3 sequence is CATSDFTDSTDTQYF. The CDR3 region has the DNA TGTGCCACCAGTGATTTTACAGATAGCACAGATACGCAGTATTTT. The J gene is TRBJ2-3, the V gene TRBV24-1; D remains ambiguous. Trimming left V 1 base short and J 0 bases short, with 7 bases between. The CDR3 consists of 15 residues. Germline V gene lookup returns CDR1 KGHDR and CDR2 SFDVKD.

The V and J genes are TRBV6-5 and TRBJ2-6, with D perhaps TRBD1 (5 bases). The germline gives CDR1 MNHEY, CDR2 SVGAGI. V was pared by 0 bases and J by 5 bases, with 11 bases between. The CDR3 runs 16 residues. The CDR3 loop reads CASSYSNQGWANVLTF. The CDR3 nucleotides read TGTGCCAGCAGTTACTCGAACCAGGGCTGGGCCAACGTCCTGACTTTC.

The chain is built from TRBV10-3 and TRBJ2-3; D remains ambiguous. Looked up from germline, CDR1 is ENHRY and CDR2 is SYGVKD. V lost 1 base and J lost 3, with 8 bases in between. CDR3 length: 14 residues. CDR3 sequence: CAISEFVETDTQYF. DNA for the CDR3: TGTGCCATCAGTGAGTTTGTGGAGACAGATACGCAGTATTTT.

This chain uses TRBV7-2 with TRBJ2-1, with D possibly TRBD2 on 5 matching bases. Trimming took 1 base from V and 0 from J, leaving 16 bases between them. The CDR3 runs to 18 residues. Germline-derived CDR1 and CDR2 are SGHTA and FQGNSA. CDR3 sequence (DNA): TGTGCCAGCAGCTTAGTAGCGAACGGCTTTAGCTCCTACAATGAGCAGTTCTTC. It specifies CASSLVANGFSSYNEQFF. Full variable domain (rest looked up from reference TRBV7-2 and TRBJ2-1): GAGVSQSPSNKVTEKGKDVELRCDPISGHTALYWYRQSLGQGLEFLIYFQGNSAPDKSGLPSDRFSAERTGGSVSTLTIQRTQQEDSAVYLCASSLVANGFSSYNEQFFGPGTRLTVL.

The V call is TRBV5-4, the J call TRBJ2-2, with TRBD2 as a possible D gene (5 bases). CDR3 length: 13 residues. The V gene lost 2 bases and the J gene lost 3 bases, with 5 bases spanning the gap. Germline V gene lookup returns CDR1 SGHNT and CDR2 YYREEE (reference sequence). CDR3 coding DNA: TGTGCCAGCAGCTTCGGGGACACCGGGGAGCTGTTTTTT. Its protein is CASSFGDTGELFF.

CDR3 nucleotides: TGTGCCACCAGCTCGAAGACAGGAGCCACAGATACGCAGTATTTT. Protein product: CATSSKTGATDTQYF. V and J are TRBV15 and TRBJ2-3; maybe TRBD1 (6 bases). The CDR3 has 15 amino acids. The ends were cut back, 5 bases at V and 2 bases at J, with 14 bases in the middle. In germline, CDR1 is LNHNV, CDR2 YYDKDF (reference sequence). The variable domain in full, with the rest retrieved from reference TRBV15 and TRBJ2-3, is DAMVIQNPRYQVTQFGKPVTLSCSQTLNHNVMYWYQQKSSQAPKLLFHYYDKDFNNEADTPDNFQSRRPNTSFCFLDIRSPGLGDTAMYLCATSSKTGATDTQYFGPGTRLTVL.

The rearrangement links TRBV5-1 to TRBJ2-2; D ambiguous. This CDR3 has 12 residues. V lost 4 bases, J lost 2 bases, and 3 bases lay in between. Germline lookup yields CDR1 SGHRS and CDR2 YFSETQ. The CDR3 loop reads CASSLNTGELFF. The DNA for the CDR3 is TGCGCCAGCAGCCTAAACACCGGGGAGCTGTTTTTT.

This chain links TRBV19 with TRBJ2-2, with D perhaps matching TRBD1 (6 bases). Per germline, CDR1 LNHDA and CDR2 SQIVND (reference sequence). Trimming took off 5 bases at V and 2 bases at J, with 12 bases between the two ends. The CDR3 length is 15 residues. The CDR3 DNA reads as TGTGCCAGTAGTCCTGGGACAAGAAACACCGGGGAGCTGTTTTTT. Translation gives CASSPGTRNTGELFF.

V gene TRBV24-1 combines with J gene TRBJ2-5; weak D call: TRBD2 (7 bases). Germline V lookup: CDR1 KGHDR, CDR2 SFDVKD. The CDR3 covers 16 residues. The V end lost 5 bases, the J end lost 2 bases, and 17 bases lay between the germline ends. The CDR3 nucleotides are TGTGCCACCAGTGGGGGGGGCAGTAGAATGCAAGAGACCCAGTACTTC. Translation: CATSGGGSRMQETQYF.

The chain joins TRBV7-8 to TRBJ2-1, with TRBD1 identical over 8 bases. Unmatched junction bases numbered 7, after V lost 5 bases and J lost 7 bases. Germline loops: CDR1 SGHVS, CDR2 FQNEAQ. This CDR3 is 14 amino acids long. The chain's CDR3 is CASSPKDRANEQFF. CDR3 DNA: TGTGCCAGCAGCCCTAAGGACAGGGCGAATGAGCAGTTCTTC.

The V and J genes are TRBV29-1 and TRBJ2-1; 10 nucleotides match TRBD1. The germline gives CDR1 SQVTM, CDR2 ANQGSEA. There are 13 residues in the CDR3. The V segment lost 7 bases and the J segment 10 bases; nucleotides outside the gene matches: 10. CDR3 coding DNA: TGCAGCGGACGGGACAGGGGTTTCATCGAGCAGTTCTTC. This codes for CSGRDRGFIEQFF.

The chain recombines TRBV6-5 with TRBJ2-1; 12 nucleotides match TRBD2. The CDR3 covers 13 residues. CDR1 is MNHEY, CDR2 SVGAGI, per germline. The J segment lost 6 bases and the V segment lost 11 bases, leaving 5 bases of the junction unmatched. CDR3 sequence reads: CAARTSGTNEQFF. The DNA of the CDR3 is TGTGCCGCCCGGACTAGCGGGACCAATGAGCAGTTCTTC.

The V gene is TRBV2, the J gene TRBJ2-7, with D possibly being TRBD1 (5 bases). The V end was cut by 2 bases, the J end by 2 bases, with 10 bases between. Germline V CDR1 and CDR2: SNHLY, FYNNEI. The CDR3 extends over 14 amino acids. CDR3 sequence (DNA): TGTGCCAGCAGTGAACCCCGACAGACCTACGAGCAGTACTTC. As protein: CASSEPRQTYEQYF.